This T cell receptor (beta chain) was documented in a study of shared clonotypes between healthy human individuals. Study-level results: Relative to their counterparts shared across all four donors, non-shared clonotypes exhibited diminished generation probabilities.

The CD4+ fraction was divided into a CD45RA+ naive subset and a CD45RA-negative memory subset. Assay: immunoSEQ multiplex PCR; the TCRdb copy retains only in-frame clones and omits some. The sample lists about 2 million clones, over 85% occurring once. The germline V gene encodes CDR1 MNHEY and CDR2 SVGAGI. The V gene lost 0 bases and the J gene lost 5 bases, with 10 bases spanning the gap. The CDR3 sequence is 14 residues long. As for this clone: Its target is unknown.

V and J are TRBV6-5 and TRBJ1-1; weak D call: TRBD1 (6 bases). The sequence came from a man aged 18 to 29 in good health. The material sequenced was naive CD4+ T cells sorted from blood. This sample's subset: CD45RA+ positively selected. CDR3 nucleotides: TGTGCCAGCAGTTACTCTCCAGGGGAGACTGAAGCTTTCTTT. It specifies CASSYSPGETEAFF.